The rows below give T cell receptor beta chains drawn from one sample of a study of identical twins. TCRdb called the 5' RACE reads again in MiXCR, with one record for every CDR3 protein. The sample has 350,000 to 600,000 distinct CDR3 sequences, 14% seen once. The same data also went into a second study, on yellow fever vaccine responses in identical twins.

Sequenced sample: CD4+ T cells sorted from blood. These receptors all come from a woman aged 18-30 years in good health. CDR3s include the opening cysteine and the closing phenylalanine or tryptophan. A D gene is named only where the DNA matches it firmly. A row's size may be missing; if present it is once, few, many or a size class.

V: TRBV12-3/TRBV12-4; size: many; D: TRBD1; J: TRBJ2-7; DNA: TGTGCCAGCAGCGGACAGGGTACCTCCTACGAGCAGTACTTC; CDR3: CASSGQGTSYEQYF
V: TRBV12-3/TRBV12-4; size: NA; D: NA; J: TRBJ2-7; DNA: TGTGCCAGCAGCCGCGGATGGACATTCTCCTACGAGCAGTACTTC; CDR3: CASSRGWTFSYEQYF
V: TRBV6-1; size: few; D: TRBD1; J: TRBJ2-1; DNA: TGTGCCAGCAGGCCCCGCACAGGGGGAAAAGACAATGAGCAGTTCTTC; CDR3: CASRPRTGGKDNEQFF
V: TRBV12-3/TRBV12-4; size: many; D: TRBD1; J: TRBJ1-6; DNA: TGTGCCAGCAGTTTTGGACAGGGGGAGGGTTCACCCCTCCACTTT; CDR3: CASSFGQGEGSPLHF
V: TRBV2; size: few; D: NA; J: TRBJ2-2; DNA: TGTGCCAGTACCGGGACGCCGACGAACACCGGGGAGCTGTTTTTT; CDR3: CASTGTPTNTGELFF
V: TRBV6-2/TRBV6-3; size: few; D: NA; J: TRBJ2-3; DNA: TGTGCCAGCAGTTGGCGTGGGACAGATACGCAGTATTTT; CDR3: CASSWRGTDTQYF
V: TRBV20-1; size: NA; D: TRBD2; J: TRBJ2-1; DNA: TGCAGTGACAAAGTAGCGGGGGCCTACAATGAGCAGTTCTTC; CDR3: CSDKVAGAYNEQFF
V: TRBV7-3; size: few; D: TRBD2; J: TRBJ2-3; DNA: TGTGCCAGCAGCTTAACCGGGGACTACCTAGAGGCAGATACGCAGTATTTT; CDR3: CASSLTGDYLEADTQYF
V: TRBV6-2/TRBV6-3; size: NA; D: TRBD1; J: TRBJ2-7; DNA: TGTGCCAGCAGTAGACAGGGGGTCCACGAGCAGTACTTC; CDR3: CASSRQGVHEQYF
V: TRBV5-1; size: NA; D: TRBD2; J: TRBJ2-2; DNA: TGCGCCAGCAGCTTACGACTAGCGAGCGGGGAGCTGTTTTTT; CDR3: CASSLRLASGELFF
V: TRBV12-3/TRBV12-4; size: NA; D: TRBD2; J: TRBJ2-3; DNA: TGTGCCAGCAGCCTCAGACTAGCGCACACAGATACGCAGTATTTT; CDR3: CASSLRLAHTDTQYF
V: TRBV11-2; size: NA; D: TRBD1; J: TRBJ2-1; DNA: TGTGCCAGCAGCCACGGACAGGGAAATGAGCAGTTCTTC; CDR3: CASSHGQGNEQFF
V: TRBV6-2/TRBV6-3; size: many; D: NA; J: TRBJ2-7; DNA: TGTGCCAGCAGTTACTCGACTATATTCTACGAGCAGTACTTC; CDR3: CASSYSTIFYEQYF
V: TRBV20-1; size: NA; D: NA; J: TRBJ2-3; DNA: TGCAGTGCTAGGATGAGATCACACAAAGTCACAGATACGCAGTATTTT; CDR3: CSARMRSHKVTDTQYF
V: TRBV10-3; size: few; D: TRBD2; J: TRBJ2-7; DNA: TGTGCCATCAGTGGACCGACCGGCGGGGGGTCCTACGAGCAGTACTTC; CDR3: CAISGPTGGGSYEQYF
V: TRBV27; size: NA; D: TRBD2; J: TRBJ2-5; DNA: TGTGCCAGCGGTCGACTAGCGGGCCGAGAGACCCAGTACTTC; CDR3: CASGRLAGRETQYF
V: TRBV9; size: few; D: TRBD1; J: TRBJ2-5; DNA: TGTGCCAGCAGCGTAGTGGGGTCGGGACAGGGGGGAATGGAGACCCAGTACTTC; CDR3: CASSVVGSGQGGMETQYF
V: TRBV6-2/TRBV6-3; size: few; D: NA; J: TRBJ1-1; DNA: TGTGCCAGCAGTTACACAGACACTGAAGCTTTCTTT; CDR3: CASSYTDTEAFF
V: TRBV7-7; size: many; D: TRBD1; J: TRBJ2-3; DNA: TGTGCTAGCAGCCCGGACAGGGCCACAGATACGCAGTATTTT; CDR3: CASSPDRATDTQYF
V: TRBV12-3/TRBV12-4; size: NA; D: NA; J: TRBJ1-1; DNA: TGTGCCAGCAGTAGGGCCACTAATCTTCGCACTGAAGCTTTCTTT; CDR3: CASSRATNLRTEAFF
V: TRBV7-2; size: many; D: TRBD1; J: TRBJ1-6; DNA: TGTGCCAGCAGCCGACAGGGTAATAATTCACCCCTCCACTTT; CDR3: CASSRQGNNSPLHF
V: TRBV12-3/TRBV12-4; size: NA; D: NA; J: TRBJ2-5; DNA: TGTGCCAGCACGGTCGGAGACGCGAAGACCCAGTACTTC; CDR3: CASTVGDAKTQYF
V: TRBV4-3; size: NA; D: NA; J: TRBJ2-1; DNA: TGCGCCAGCAGCTCCCGACAGCTTCTTAATGAGCAGTTCTTC; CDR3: CASSSRQLLNEQFF
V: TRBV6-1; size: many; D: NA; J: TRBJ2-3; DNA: TGTGCCAGCAGGCAGGACCTAAAGCAGTATTTT; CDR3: CASRQDLKQYF
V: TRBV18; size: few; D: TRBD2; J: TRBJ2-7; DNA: TGTGCCAGCTCACCGGGACTAGCGGGAGTGGGGGACGAGCAGTACTTC; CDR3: CASSPGLAGVGDEQYF
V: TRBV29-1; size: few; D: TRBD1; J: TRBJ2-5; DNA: TGCAGCGTTTTGACAGGGGGCGGTGAGACCCAGTACTTC; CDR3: CSVLTGGGETQYF
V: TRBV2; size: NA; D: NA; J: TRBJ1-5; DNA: TGTGCCAGCAGTGAAGCTGGGGGCCCGGTCCTGCCCCAGCATTTT; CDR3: CASSEAGGPVLPQHF
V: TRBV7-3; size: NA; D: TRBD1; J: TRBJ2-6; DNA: TGTGCCAGCAGCTTAACGACCCGACAGGGGACCCTTTACTCTGGGGCCAACGTCCTGACTTTC; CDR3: CASSLTTRQGTLYSGANVLTF
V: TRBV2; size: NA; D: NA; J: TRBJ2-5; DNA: TGTGCCAGCAGTGGAGCAGCGCCGGGGGAGACCCAGTACTTC; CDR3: CASSGAAPGETQYF
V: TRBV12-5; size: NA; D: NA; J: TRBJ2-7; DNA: TGTGCTAGTGGCAAGGACGGGGGATACGAGCAGTACTTC; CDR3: CASGKDGGYEQYF
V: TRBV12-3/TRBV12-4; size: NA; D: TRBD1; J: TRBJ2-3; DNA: TGTGCCAGCAGCTCCCGTGCCAGGGGGCTGGGAGATACGCAGTATTTT; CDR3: CASSSRARGLGDTQYF
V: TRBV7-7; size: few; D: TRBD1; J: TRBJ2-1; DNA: TGTGCTAGCAGTACCGGGACAGGATCCTCCTACAATGAGCAGTTCTTC; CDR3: CASSTGTGSSYNEQFF
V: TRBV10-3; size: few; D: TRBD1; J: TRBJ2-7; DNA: TGTGCCAGTGACAGGGGACGAGACGAGCAGTACTTC; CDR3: CASDRGRDEQYF
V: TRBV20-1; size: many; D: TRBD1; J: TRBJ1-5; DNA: TGCAGTGCTTTGGGACAGAATAGCAATCAGCCCCAGCATTTT; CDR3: CSALGQNSNQPQHF
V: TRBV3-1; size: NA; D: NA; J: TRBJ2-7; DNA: TGTGCCAGCAGCCAAGAAGGGCACGAGCAGTACTTC; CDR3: CASSQEGHEQYF
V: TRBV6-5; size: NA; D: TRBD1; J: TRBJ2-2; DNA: TGTGCCAGCAGTTATGACCCGGGACAGGCGAACACCGGGGAGCTGTTTTTT; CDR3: CASSYDPGQANTGELFF
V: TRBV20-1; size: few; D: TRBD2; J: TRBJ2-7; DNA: TGCAGTGCTCCCGAGGGAGCGGGAGGGTCCTACGAGCAGTACTTC; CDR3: CSAPEGAGGSYEQYF
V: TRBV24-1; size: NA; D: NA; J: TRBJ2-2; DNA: TGTGCCACCAGTGATTTGGACCCGGCGCCCGGGGAGCTGTTTTTT; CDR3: CATSDLDPAPGELFF
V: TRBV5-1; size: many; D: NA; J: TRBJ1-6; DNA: TGCGCCAGCAGCTACGGGAATTCACCCCTCCACTTT; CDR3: CASSYGNSPLHF
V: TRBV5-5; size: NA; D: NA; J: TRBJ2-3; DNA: TGTGCCAGCAACTCCGGACTGGGCACAGATACGCAGTATTTT; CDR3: CASNSGLGTDTQYF
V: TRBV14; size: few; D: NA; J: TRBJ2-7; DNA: TGTGCCAGCAGCCACCCCGGACAGCGGTTCTACGAGCAGTACTTC; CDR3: CASSHPGQRFYEQYF
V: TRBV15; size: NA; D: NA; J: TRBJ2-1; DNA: TGTGCCACCATCCTCCGGGACACCCACAATGAGCAGTTCTTC; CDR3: CATILRDTHNEQFF
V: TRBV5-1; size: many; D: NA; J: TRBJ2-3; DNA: TGCGCCAGCAGCCCCAACCTTCGGGGACAAAGACACACAGATACGCAGTATTTT; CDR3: CASSPNLRGQRHTDTQYF
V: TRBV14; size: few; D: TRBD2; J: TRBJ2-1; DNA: TGTGCCAGCAGCCCGAGTGGGCGGGGGACTTACAATGAGCAGTTCTTC; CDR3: CASSPSGRGTYNEQFF
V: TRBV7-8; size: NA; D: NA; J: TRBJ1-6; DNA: TGTGCCAGCAGCGCCAGCGCGACCAAAGGCTGGAGCCTCCACTTT; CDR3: CASSASATKGWSLHF
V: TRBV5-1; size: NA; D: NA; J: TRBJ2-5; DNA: TGCGCCAGCAGCTTGCGCGACAGTCACCAAGAGACCCAGTACTTC; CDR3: CASSLRDSHQETQYF
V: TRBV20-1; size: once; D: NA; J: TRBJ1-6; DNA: TGCAGTGCTAGCAGGGGCTCTAATTCACCCCTCCACTTT; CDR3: CSASRGSNSPLHF
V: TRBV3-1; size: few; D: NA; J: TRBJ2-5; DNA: TGTGCCAGCAGCCTTCATCGACCCCAAGAGACCCAGTACTTC; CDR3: CASSLHRPQETQYF